This TCR beta chain was observed in a study of cytomegalovirus exposure and HLA in healthy donors. About the study: There were 88 million or so unique TCRs (from HLA-typed donors) in an early data release.

The PCR used 60 Vbeta and 13 Jbeta primers. TCRdb's copy holds only in-frame clones and misses some; the assay was immunoSEQ multiplex PCR. The repertoire includes nearly 200,000 clones, roughly 77% of them detected once, and roughly 0.4% sits in the top ten. The CDR3 runs to 15 residues. V was pared by 0 bases and J by 4 bases, with 5 bases of the junction left unmatched. Germline CDR1 is LGHNA and CDR2 is YSLEER. For this clone: Its specificity is unknown.

Study-level points and caveats: Researchers had no immune exposure information except CMV serostatus available. Some V segments, including TRBV6-2 and TRBV6-3, were excluded as indistinguishable. Reports credit the classifier with highly specific, highly sensitive diagnosis of cytomegalovirus status.

The sequenced material came from PBMCs. This clonotype originated in a male donor in good health and CMV-seropositive. This rearrangement joins TRBV4-3 to TRBJ2-7; 8 positions match TRBD2. In DNA form, the CDR3 reads TGCGCCAGCAGCCAAGAAGCACTAGCGGATTACGAGCAGTACTTC. It yields the protein CASSQEALADYEQYF.